This T cell receptor beta chain was recovered during a study of CD8+ T cells in alopecia areata. The treatment denotes: oral pan-JAK inhibitor, 5-10 mg twice daily. Extracted RNA was reverse transcribed into cDNA, the sequencing template. The data were produced by immunoSEQ multiplex PCR, yet TCRdb's version contains in-frame clones alone and is incomplete. The repertoire holds roughly 190,000 clones, with approximately 57% as singletons. Trimming left V 2 bases short and J 5 bases short, with 12 bases between. Germline CDR1 and CDR2: LGHNA and YSLEER. The CDR3 extends over 14 amino acids. This chain uses TRBV4-3 with TRBJ1-1; D may be TRBD1 (5 bases). This receptor was identified in a human donor with alopecia areata. The source material was CD4+ T cells sorted from blood, sampled at week 24, from a patient treated with tofacitinib. This chain's CDR3 is CASSQQGSRTEAFF. For the CDR3, the DNA is TGCGCCAGCAGCCAACAGGGAAGTAGGACTGAAGCTTTCTTT.